A single sample gave rise to the 17 T cell receptor beta chains below, sequenced in a study of blood T cell repertoires in COVID-19. Profiling relied on immunoSEQ multiplex PCR, and the TCRdb table lists in-frame clones only, not all of them. This table holds about 73,000 clones, roughly nine tenths found once. Sample: peripheral blood. Every receptor here comes from an elderly woman with active or convalescent COVID-19.

The chain joins TRBV5-4 to TRBJ2-7; TRBD1 matches at 10 bases. Germline CDR1 is SGHNT and CDR2 is YYREEE (reference sequence). Trimming at V came to 4 bases and at J to 4 bases, leaving 5 bases not matched to a gene. The CDR3 consists of 14 residues. The DNA for the CDR3 is TGTGCCAGCAGCCGGGACAGGGGCACTTACGAGCAGTACTTC. It specifies CASSRDRGTYEQYF.

This clone has a single count. This sequence joins TRBV7-2 and TRBJ2-5, with 12 bases fitting TRBD2. Germline V gives CDR1 SGHTA, CDR2 FQGNSA. The ends lost 3 bases at V and 5 bases at J; junction bases unmatched: 10. This CDR3 region has 17 residues. CDR3 loop: CASSFGRLAGGPETQYF. In DNA form, the CDR3 reads TGTGCCAGCAGCTTTGGGCGTCTAGCGGGGGGGCCGGAGACCCAGTACTTC.

The count of this clone is one. This chain joins TRBV19 and TRBJ2-1; maybe TRBD2 (5 bases). This CDR3 contains 15 residues. V was pared by 5 bases and J by 2 bases, with 13 bases between. The germline V gene encodes CDR1 LNHDA and CDR2 SQIVND (reference sequence). CDR3 in amino acids: CASSLLSGTYNEQFF. Written as DNA, the CDR3 is TGTGCCAGTAGTTTATTGTCCGGGACCTACAATGAGCAGTTCTTC.

DNA of the CDR3: TGTGCCAGCAGCTTAGGTCGAGCATTCTACAATGAGCAGTTCTTC. Protein sequence: CASSLGRAFYNEQFF. The chain uses TRBV11-3 and TRBJ2-1, with D unresolved. The length of the CDR3 is 15 residues. The germline V gene has CDR1 SGHNT and CDR2 YENEEA. V lost 1 base to trimming and J lost 3 bases, with 10 bases between them.

In this sample, this clone turned up once. This chain links TRBV28 with TRBJ2-5, with 11 bases lining up with TRBD2. J was trimmed by 4 bases and V by 5 bases; bases with no gene match: 6. The length of the CDR3 is 15 residues. In germline, CDR1 is MDHEN, CDR2 SYDVKM. The CDR3 DNA is TGTGCCAGCAGTACTAGCGGGGGTGTGGGAGAGACCCAGTACTTC. Translating gives CASSTSGGVGETQYF.

This chain uses TRBV28 with TRBJ2-3; 7 bases are a match to TRBD1. V was clipped by 5 bases and J by 2 bases; unmatched bases: 10. The CDR3 consists of 16 residues. Germline loops: CDR1 MDHEN, CDR2 SYDVKM. CDR3 protein: CASSAPRTGVTDTQYF. The CDR3 DNA sequence: TGTGCCAGCAGTGCCCCCCGGACAGGAGTCACAGATACGCAGTATTTT.

The chain carries TRBV6-1 and TRBJ1-4; TRBD1 might be the D (5 bases). V was trimmed by 3 bases and J by 2 bases, leaving 13 bases between them. The CDR3 loop spans 16 amino acids. Per the germline V gene, CDR1 is MNHNS and CDR2 is SASEGT. The CDR3 here is CASSERQGGTNEKLFF. The DNA of the CDR3 is TGTGCCAGCAGTGAGAGGCAGGGTGGCACTAATGAAAAACTGTTTTTT.

The chain recombines TRBV7-9 with TRBJ2-5, with a weak D call TRBD2 (6 bases). Germline loops: CDR1 SEHNR, CDR2 FQNEAQ (reference sequence). This CDR3 has 15 amino acids. Trimming cost V 6 bases and J 5 bases, with 19 bases left between them. The CDR3 is CASRDSSTRGETQYF. The CDR3 nucleotides are TGTGCCAGCAGGGACTCCTCCACCCGGGGGGAGACCCAGTACTTC.

The chain recombines TRBV5-1 with TRBJ2-1, with 10 bases identical to TRBD2. CDR3 length: 16 amino acids. V trimming: 3 bases; J trimming: 4 bases; junction bases outside the gene matches: 7. Germline-derived CDR1 and CDR2 are SGHRS and YFSETQ. CDR3 coding DNA: TGCGCCAGCAGCTCACTACTAGCGGGGCAATACAATGAGCAGTTCTTC. It is translated as CASSSLLAGQYNEQFF.

In regard to this clone: One end of the junction fails to match germline, which may point to a read error. This chain connects TRBV4-1 to TRBJ1-2; no firm D call. The length of the CDR3 is 12 residues. The germline gives CDR1 MGHRA, CDR2 YSYEKL. This chain's CDR3 is CASSHRESVVAF. The CDR3 nucleotides read TGCGCCAGCAGCCATCGGGAGTCCGTGGTAGCCTTC.

The V call is TRBV27, the J call TRBJ1-2, with 11 bases that match TRBD1. V was clipped by 6 bases and J by 2 bases; unmatched bases: 8. Germline-derived CDR1 and CDR2 are MNHEY and SMNVEV (reference sequence). The length of the CDR3 is 16 residues. CDR3 protein: CASRHGTGGGNYGYTF. The CDR3 DNA sequence: TGTGCCAGCAGACATGGGACAGGGGGGGGCAACTATGGCTACACCTTC.

The V and J genes are TRBV9 and TRBJ1-5; possible D gene TRBD1, 5 bases. CDR3 length equals 15 residues. Germline loops: CDR1 SGDLS, CDR2 YYNGEE. Trimming left V 4 bases short and J 1 base short, with 12 bases between. Written as DNA, the CDR3 is TGTGCCAGCAGCCGCACGGGGGGAAGCAATCAGCCCCAGCATTTT. This sequence encodes CASSRTGGSNQPQHF.

The rearrangement uses TRBV10-1 and TRBJ1-6; TRBD1 matches 11 bases. The CDR3 has 21 residues. Germline V gene data show CDR1 as WNHNN and CDR2 as SYGVQD (reference sequence). V gave up 3 bases and J gave up 6 bases; unmatched junction bases: 19. CDR3 residues: CASSDSARDRGFFGTNSPLHF. Written as DNA, the CDR3 is TGCGCCAGCAGTGACTCCGCCCGGGACAGGGGGTTTTTTGGGACTAATTCACCCCTCCACTTT.

The chain carries TRBV5-1 and TRBJ2-3, with a possible D match to TRBD1 (5 bases). This CDR3 region has 15 residues. V lost 1 base and J 1 base, leaving 10 bases between the germline ends. Germline-derived CDR1 and CDR2 are SGHRS and YFSETQ. The CDR3 region is CASSLYGRGTDTQYF. In DNA, the CDR3 is TGCGCCAGCAGCTTGTACGGCAGGGGCACAGATACGCAGTATTTT.

The rearrangement links TRBV4-2 to TRBJ2-3; D not resolved. CDR1 is LGHNA and CDR2 is YNFKEQ in the germline V gene. The CDR3 has 15 residues. The V gene lost 4 bases and the J gene lost 2 bases, with 13 bases spanning the gap. The CDR3: CASSREYSFTDTQYF. In DNA form, the CDR3 reads TGTGCCAGCAGCCGCGAATACTCCTTCACAGATACGCAGTATTTT.

The chain combines TRBV3-1 (or the pseudogene TRBV3-2) with TRBJ1-1, with 7 bases identical to TRBD1. CDR1 is LGHDT, CDR2 YNNKEL, per germline (reference sequence). The junction had 6 bases not matched to a gene; V was cut back by 4 bases and J by 7 bases. CDR3 size: 13 residues. Written as DNA, the CDR3 is TGTGCCAGCAGCCTCAGGGGGACAGATGAAGCTTTCTTT. This sequence encodes CASSLRGTDEAFF.

The gene calls are TRBV19 and TRBJ1-5; 8 bases align to TRBD1. Trimming removed 1 base from V and 7 bases from J; junction bases left unmatched: 9. The CDR3 covers 16 residues. In germline, CDR1 is LNHDA, CDR2 SQIVND (reference sequence). CDR3 amino acids: CASSIVAGGMLQPQHF. As DNA, the CDR3 is TGTGCCAGTAGTATAGTTGCAGGGGGCATGTTGCAGCCCCAGCATTTT.